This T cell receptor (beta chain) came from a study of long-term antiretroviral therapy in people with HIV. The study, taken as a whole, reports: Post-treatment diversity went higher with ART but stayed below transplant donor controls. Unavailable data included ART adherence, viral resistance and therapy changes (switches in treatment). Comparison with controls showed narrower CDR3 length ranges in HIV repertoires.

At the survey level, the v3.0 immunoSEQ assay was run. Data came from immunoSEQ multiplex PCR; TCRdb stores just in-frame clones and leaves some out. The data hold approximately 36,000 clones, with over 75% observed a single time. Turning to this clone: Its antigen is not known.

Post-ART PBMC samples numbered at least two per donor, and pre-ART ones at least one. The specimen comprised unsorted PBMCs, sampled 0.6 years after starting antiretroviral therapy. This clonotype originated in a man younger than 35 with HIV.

CDR3 loop: CASSPPPQGRSSYEQYF. In nucleotides, the CDR3 is TGCGCCAGCAGCCCCCCCCCACAGGGGCGATCCTCCTACGAGCAGTACTTC. J is TRBJ2-7 and V is TRBV5-1; TRBD1 aligns across 7 bases. The CDR3 contains 17 residues. Germline V gene lookup returns CDR1 SGHRS and CDR2 YFSETQ. The ends lost 4 bases at V and 0 bases at J; junction bases unmatched: 13.